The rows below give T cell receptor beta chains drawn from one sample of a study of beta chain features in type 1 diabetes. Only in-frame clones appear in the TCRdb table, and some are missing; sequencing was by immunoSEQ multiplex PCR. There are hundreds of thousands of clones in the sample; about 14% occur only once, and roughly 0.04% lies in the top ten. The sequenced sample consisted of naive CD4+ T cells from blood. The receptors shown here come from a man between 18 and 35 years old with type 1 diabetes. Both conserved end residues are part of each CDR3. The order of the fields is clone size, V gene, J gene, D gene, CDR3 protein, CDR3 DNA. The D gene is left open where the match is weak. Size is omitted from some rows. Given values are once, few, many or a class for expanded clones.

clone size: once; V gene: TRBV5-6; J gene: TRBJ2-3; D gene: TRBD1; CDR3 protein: CASSSSGTAHTDTQYF; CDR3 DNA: TGTGCCAGCAGCTCCTCCGGGACAGCTCACACAGATACGCAGTATTTT
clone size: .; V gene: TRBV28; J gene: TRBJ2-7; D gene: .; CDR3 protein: CASRLQGGYEQYF; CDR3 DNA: TGTGCCAGCAGGTTACAGGGAGGGTACGAGCAGTACTTC
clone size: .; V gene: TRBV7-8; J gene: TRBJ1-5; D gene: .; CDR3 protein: CASSLHFSNQPQHF; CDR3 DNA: TGTGCCAGCAGCTTACACTTTAGCAATCAGCCCCAGCATTTT
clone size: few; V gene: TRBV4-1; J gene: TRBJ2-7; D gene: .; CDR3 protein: CASSSRGSGKGYEQYF; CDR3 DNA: TGCGCCAGCAGCTCACGGGGGAGCGGAAAGGGCTACGAGCAGTACTTC
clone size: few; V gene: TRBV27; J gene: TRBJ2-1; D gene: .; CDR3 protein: CASSLRRLVGNEQFF; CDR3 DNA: TGTGCCAGCAGCCTAAGGCGACTAGTTGGCAATGAGCAGTTCTTC
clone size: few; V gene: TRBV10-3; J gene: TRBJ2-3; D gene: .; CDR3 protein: CAISESVGTDTQYF; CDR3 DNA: TGTGCCATCAGTGAGTCGGTGGGCACAGATACGCAGTATTTT
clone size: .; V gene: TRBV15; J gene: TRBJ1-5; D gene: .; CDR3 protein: CATSPAPGYSNQPQHF; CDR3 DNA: TGTGCCACCAGCCCTGCTCCGGGGTACAGCAATCAGCCCCAGCATTTT
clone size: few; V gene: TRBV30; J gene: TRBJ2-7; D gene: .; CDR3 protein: CAWSLELGSYEQYF; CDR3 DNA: TGTGCCTGGAGCCTAGAACTAGGCTCCTACGAGCAGTACTTC
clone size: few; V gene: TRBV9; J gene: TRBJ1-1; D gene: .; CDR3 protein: CASSVRGVSGTEAFF; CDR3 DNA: TGTGCCAGCAGCGTCCGGGGAGTAAGTGGCACTGAAGCTTTCTTT
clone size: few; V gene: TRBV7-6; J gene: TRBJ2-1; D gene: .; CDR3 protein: CASSLAVGLEGNNEQFF; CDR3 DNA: TGTGCCAGCAGCTTAGCCGTGGGGCTAGAGGGTAACAATGAGCAGTTCTTC
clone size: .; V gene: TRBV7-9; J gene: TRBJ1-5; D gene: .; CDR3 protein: CASSFGNDQPQHF; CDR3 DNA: TGTGCCAGCAGCTTTGGTAATGATCAGCCCCAGCATTTT